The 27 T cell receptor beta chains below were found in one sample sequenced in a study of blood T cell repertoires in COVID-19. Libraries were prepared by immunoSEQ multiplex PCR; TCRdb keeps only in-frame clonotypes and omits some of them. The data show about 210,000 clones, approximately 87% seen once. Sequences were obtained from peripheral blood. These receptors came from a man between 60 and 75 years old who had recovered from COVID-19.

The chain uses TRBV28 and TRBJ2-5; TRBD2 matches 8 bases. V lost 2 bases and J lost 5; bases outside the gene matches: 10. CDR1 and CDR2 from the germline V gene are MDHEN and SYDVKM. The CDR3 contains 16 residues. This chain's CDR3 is CASSLGPLAGVETQYF. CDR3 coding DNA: TGTGCCAGCAGTTTAGGGCCGCTAGCGGGCGTGGAGACCCAGTACTTC.

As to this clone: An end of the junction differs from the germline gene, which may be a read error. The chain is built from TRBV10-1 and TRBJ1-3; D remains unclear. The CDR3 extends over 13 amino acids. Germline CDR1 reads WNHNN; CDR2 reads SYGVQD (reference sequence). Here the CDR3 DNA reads TGCGCCAGCAGTCGGGAGTCTGGGAACACCATATATTTT. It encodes CASSRESGNTIYF.

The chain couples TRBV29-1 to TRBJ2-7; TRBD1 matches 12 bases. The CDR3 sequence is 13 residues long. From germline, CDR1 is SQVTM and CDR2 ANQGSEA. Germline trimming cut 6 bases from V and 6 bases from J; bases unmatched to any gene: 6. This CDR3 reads CSVRDRGRLEQYF. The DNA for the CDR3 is TGCAGCGTCCGGGACAGGGGGCGCCTCGAGCAGTACTTC.

CDR3 protein: CASSLTSGGLAKNIQYF. CDR3 bases: TGTGCCAGCAGCTTAACTAGCGGGGGTTTAGCCAAAAACATTCAGTACTTC. The chain links TRBV7-9 to TRBJ2-4; 11 nucleotides line up with TRBD2. Germline V CDR1 and CDR2: SEHNR, FQNEAQ (reference sequence). V shed 2 bases and J 0 bases; nucleotides not matched to a gene: 3. This CDR3 spans 17 amino acids.

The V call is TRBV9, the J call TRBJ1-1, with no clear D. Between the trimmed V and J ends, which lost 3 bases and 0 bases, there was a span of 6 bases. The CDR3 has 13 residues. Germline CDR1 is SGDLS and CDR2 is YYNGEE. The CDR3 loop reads CASSATVNTEAFF. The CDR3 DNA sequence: TGTGCCAGCAGCGCCACAGTGAACACTGAAGCTTTCTTT.

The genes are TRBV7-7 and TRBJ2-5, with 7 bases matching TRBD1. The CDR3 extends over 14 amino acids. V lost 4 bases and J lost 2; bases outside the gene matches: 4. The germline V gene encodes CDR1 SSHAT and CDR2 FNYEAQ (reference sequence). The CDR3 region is CASSSQGVQETQYF. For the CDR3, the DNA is TGTGCCAGCAGCTCCCAGGGGGTGCAAGAGACCCAGTACTTC.

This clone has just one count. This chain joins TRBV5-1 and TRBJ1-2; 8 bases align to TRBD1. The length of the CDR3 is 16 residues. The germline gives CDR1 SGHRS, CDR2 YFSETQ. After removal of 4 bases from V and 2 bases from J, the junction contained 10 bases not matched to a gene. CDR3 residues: CASSPFGTGGNYGYTF. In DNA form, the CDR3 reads TGCGCCAGCAGCCCGTTCGGGACAGGAGGGAACTATGGCTACACCTTC.

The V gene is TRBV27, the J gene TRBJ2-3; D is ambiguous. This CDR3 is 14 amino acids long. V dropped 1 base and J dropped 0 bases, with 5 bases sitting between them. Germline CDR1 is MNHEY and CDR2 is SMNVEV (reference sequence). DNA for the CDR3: TGTGCCAGCAGTTTATGGGCTAGCACAGATACGCAGTATTTT. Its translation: CASSLWASTDTQYF.

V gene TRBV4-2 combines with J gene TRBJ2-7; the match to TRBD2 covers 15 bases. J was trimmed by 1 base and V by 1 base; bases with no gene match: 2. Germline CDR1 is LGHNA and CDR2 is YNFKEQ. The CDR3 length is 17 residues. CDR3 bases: TGTGCCAGCAGCCAAGCTGGGACTAGCGGGGGGTCCTACGAGCAGTACTTC. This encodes CASSQAGTSGGSYEQYF.

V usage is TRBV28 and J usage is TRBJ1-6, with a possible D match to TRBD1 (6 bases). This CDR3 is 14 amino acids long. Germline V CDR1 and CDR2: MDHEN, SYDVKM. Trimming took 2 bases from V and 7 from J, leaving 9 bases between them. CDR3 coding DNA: TGTGCCAGCAGTTTACTAGGGGGAAATTCACCCCTCCACTTT. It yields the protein CASSLLGGNSPLHF. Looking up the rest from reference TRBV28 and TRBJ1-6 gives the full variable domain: DVKVTQSSRYLVKRTGEKVFLECVQDMDHENMFWYRQDPGLGLRLIYFSYDVKMKEKGDIPEGYSVSREKKERFSLILESASTNQTSMYLCASSLLGGNSPLHFGNGTRLTVT.

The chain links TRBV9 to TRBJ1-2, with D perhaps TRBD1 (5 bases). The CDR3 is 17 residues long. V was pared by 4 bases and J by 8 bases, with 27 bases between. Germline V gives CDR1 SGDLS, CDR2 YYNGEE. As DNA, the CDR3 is TGTGCCAGCAGCCCACGAGTTACGACAGCATTCTCCGGGGGCTACACCTTC. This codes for CASSPRVTTAFSGGYTF.

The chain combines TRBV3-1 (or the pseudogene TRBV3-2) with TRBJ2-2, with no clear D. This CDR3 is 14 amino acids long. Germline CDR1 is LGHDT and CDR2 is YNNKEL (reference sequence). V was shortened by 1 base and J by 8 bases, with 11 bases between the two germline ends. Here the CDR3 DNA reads TGTGCCAGCAGCCAAGTTTTGAAACTGGGGGAGCTGTTTTTT. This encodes CASSQVLKLGELFF.

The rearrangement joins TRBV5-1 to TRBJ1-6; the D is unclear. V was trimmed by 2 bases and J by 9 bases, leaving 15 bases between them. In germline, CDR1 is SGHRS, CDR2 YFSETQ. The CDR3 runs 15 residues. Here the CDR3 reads CASSFRAEDGSPLHF. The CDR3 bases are TGCGCCAGCAGCTTTCGTGCGGAGGACGGTTCACCCCTCCACTTT. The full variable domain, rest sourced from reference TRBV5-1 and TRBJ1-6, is KAGVTQTPRYLIKTRGQQVTLSCSPISGHRSVSWYQQTPGQGLQFLFEYFSETQRNKGNFPGRFSGRQFSNSRSEMNVSTLELGDSALYLCASSFRAEDGSPLHFGNGTRLTVT.

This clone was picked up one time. The CDR3 DNA reads as TGTGCCTGGAGTCACGCCGGGGGCACAGATACGCAGTATTTT. Amino acid sequence: CAWSHAGGTDTQYF. The chain has TRBV30 and TRBJ2-3; D might be TRBD2 (5 bases). Trimming shortened V by 2 bases and J by 1 base, and 10 bases separated the two germline ends. This CDR3 is 14 amino acids long. Per the germline V gene, CDR1 is GTSNPN and CDR2 is SVGIG (reference sequence).

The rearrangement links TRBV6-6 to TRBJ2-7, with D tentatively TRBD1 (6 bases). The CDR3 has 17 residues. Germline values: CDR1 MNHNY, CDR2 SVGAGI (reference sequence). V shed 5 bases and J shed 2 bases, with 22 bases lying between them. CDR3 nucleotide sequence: TGTGCCAGCAGTCGCGGTGTGATCGGGGACACACCCTACGAGCAGTACTTC. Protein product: CASSRGVIGDTPYEQYF.

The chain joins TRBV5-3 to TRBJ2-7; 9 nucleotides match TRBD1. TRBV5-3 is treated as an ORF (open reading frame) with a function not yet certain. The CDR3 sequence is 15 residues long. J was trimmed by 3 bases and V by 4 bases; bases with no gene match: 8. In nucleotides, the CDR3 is TGTGCCAGAAGCCTTCCGGGACAGGGACACTACGAGCAGTACTTC. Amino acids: CARSLPGQGHYEQYF.

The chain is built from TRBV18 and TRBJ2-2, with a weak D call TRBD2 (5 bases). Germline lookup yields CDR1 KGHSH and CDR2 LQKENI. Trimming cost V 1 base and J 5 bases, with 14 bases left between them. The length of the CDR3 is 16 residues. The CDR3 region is CASSPRDYRRTGELFF. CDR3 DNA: TGTGCCAGCTCACCACGTGACTATCGGAGAACCGGGGAGCTGTTTTTT. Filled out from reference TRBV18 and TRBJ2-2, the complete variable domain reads NAGVMQNPRHLVRRRGQEARLRCSPMKGHSHVYWYRQLPEEGLKFMVYLQKENIIDESGMPKERFSAEFPKEGPSILRIQQVVRGDSAAYFCASSPRDYRRTGELFFGEGSRLTVL.

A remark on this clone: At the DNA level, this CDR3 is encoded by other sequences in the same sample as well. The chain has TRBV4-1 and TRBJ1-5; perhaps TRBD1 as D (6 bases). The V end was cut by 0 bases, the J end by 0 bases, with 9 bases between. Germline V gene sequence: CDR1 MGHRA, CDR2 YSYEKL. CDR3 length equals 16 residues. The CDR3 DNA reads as TGCGCCAGCAGCCAAGAGACAGGAATTAGCAATCAGCCCCAGCATTTT. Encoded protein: CASSQETGISNQPQHF.

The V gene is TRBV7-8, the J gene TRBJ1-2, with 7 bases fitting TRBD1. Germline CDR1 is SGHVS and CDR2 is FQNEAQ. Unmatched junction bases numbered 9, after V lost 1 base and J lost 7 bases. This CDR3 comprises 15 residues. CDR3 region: CASSLGYEGARGYTF. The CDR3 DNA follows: TGTGCCAGCAGCTTAGGGTACGAGGGGGCGCGTGGCTACACCTTC.

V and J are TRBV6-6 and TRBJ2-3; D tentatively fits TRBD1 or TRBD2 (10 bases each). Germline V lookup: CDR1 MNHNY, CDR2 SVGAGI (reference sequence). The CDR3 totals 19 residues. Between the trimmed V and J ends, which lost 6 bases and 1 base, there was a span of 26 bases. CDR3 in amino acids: CASSRQGALAGAGTDTQYF. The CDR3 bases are TGTGCCAGCAGCCGACAGGGGGCTCTAGCGGGAGCTGGCACAGATACGCAGTATTTT.

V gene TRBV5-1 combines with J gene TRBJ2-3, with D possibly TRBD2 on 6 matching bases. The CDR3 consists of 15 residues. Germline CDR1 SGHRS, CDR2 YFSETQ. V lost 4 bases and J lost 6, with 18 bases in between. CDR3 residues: CASSIQRAERDTQYF. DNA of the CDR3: TGCGCCAGCAGCATACAGCGGGCGGAGAGGGATACGCAGTATTTT. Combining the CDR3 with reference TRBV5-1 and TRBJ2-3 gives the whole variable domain KAGVTQTPRYLIKTRGQQVTLSCSPISGHRSVSWYQQTPGQGLQFLFEYFSETQRNKGNFPGRFSGRQFSNSRSEMNVSTLELGDSALYLCASSIQRAERDTQYFGPGTRLTVL.

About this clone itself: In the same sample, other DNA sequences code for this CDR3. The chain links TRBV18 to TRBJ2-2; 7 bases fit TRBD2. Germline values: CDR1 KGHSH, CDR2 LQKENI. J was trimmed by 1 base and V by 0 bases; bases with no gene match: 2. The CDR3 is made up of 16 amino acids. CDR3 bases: TGTGCCAGCTCACCACCCACGGGGGGGAACACCGGGGAGCTGTTTTTT. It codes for CASSPPTGGNTGELFF.

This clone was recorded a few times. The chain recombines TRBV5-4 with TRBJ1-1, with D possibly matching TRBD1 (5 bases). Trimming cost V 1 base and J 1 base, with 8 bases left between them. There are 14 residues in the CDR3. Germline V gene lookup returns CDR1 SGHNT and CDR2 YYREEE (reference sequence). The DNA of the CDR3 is TGTGCCAGCAGCTTGAGCAGGGCGAACACTGAAGCTTTCTTT. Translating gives CASSLSRANTEAFF.

This CDR3 reads CASTGTGFTEAFF. DNA for the CDR3: TGTGCCAGCACCGGGACAGGGTTCACTGAAGCTTTCTTT. The V call is TRBV6-5, the J call TRBJ1-1, with TRBD1 matching 9 bases. The CDR3 runs to 13 residues. CDR1 and CDR2 (germline): MNHEY, SVGAGI. V lost 7 bases and J lost 4; bases outside the gene matches: 4.

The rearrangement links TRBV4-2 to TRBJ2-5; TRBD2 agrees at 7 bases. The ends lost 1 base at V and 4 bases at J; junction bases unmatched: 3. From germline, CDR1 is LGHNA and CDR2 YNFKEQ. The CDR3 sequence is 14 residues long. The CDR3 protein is CASSQGGGGETQYF. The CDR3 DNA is TGTGCCAGCAGCCAAGGTGGGGGGGGAGAGACCCAGTACTTC.

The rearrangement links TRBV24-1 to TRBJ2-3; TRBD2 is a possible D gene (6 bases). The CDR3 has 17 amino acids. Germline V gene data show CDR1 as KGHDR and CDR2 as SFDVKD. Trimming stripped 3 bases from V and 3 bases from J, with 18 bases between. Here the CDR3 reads CATSDPNPGGGTDTQYF. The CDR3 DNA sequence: TGTGCCACCAGTGATCCCAACCCCGGGGGTGGGACAGATACGCAGTATTTT.

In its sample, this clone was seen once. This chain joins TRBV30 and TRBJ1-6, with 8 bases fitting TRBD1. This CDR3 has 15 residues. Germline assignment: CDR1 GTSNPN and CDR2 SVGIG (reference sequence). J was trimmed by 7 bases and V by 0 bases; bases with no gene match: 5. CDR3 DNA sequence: TGTGCCTGGAGTGTAAGGACAGGGAGGAATTCACCCCTCCACTTT. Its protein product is CAWSVRTGRNSPLHF.